The next 17 T cell receptor beta chains were all read from a single sample in a study of blood T cells in healthy people across ages. The second PCR ran 7 to 11 cycles with a sample-barcoded 5' primer and J-beta primers. MiXCR was run by TCRdb on the 5' RACE reads, yielding one entry per CDR3 protein. The sample yields roughly 1.9 million distinct CDR3 sequences, about two fifths seen once. Sequencing input: blood. The source of these receptors is a human donor in good health.

The genes are TRBV6-5 and TRBJ1-1, with D unresolved. The CDR3 has 15 amino acids. Germline assignment: CDR1 MNHEY and CDR2 SVGAGI. The V end was cut by 0 bases, the J end by 0 bases, with 8 bases between. The CDR3 sequence: CASSYSAAMNTEAFF. The DNA of the CDR3 is TGTGCCAGCAGTTACTCGGCAGCTATGAACACTGAAGCTTTCTTT.

The V and J genes are TRBV7-9 and TRBJ2-1, with 13 bases matching TRBD2. V lost 5 bases to trimming and J lost 8 bases; unmatched junction nucleotides: 6. Germline lookup yields CDR1 SEHNR and CDR2 FQNEAQ (reference sequence). This CDR3 has 15 residues. Here the CDR3 DNA reads TGTGCCAGCAGCCCACGGGGGACTAGCGGGGATGAGCAGTTCTTC. Translation: CASSPRGTSGDEQFF.

V usage is TRBV29-1 and J usage is TRBJ2-3; 8 bases fit TRBD1. Germline CDR1 SQVTM, CDR2 ANQGSEA. The V and J ends lost 3 bases and 3 bases, in that order; junction bases with no gene match: 5. CDR3 length: 14 residues. DNA for the CDR3: TGCAGCGTTGACAAGACAGGGGTTACAGATACGCAGTATTTT. Translating gives CSVDKTGVTDTQYF.

This clonotype occurred a few times. The chain combines TRBV20-1 with TRBJ2-3; maybe TRBD1 (8 bases). V was pared by 5 bases and J by 2 bases, with 17 bases between. The germline CDR1 and CDR2 sequences are DFQATT and SNEGSKA (reference sequence). The CDR3 has 15 residues. For the CDR3, the DNA is TGCAGTGCTCCGGACAGGGAGGGATACACAGATACGCAGTATTTT. Residues: CSAPDREGYTDTQYF.

This clonotype was counted a few times. The genes are TRBV20-1 and TRBJ2-7; a weak D match, TRBD1 (6 bases). CDR3 size: 13 residues. Germline-derived CDR1 and CDR2 are DFQATT and SNEGSKA (reference sequence). V was pared by 5 bases and J by 3 bases, with 14 bases between. CDR3 loop: CSAAGRGGYEQYF. The CDR3 bases are TGCAGTGCTGCCGGCAGGGGTGGCTACGAGCAGTACTTC.

This clonotype was seen a handful of times. The chain is built from TRBV27 and TRBJ2-3, with D hard to call. This CDR3 region has 14 residues. CDR1 and CDR2 from the germline V gene are MNHEY and SMNVEV (reference sequence). Trimming took off 5 bases at V and 4 bases at J, with 13 bases between the two ends. CDR3 bases: TGTGCCAGCAGTCTCACCCGGGCGTCAGATACGCAGTATTTT. Translation gives CASSLTRASDTQYF.

The V gene is TRBV5-5, the J gene TRBJ2-5; D not certain. The ends were cut back, 0 bases at V and 0 bases at J, with 12 bases in the middle. There are 16 residues in the CDR3. CDR1 SGHKS and CDR2 YYEKEE come from the germline V gene (reference sequence). This CDR3 is CASSLELFVDQETQYF. The CDR3 nucleotides are TGTGCCAGCAGCTTGGAACTCTTCGTTGACCAAGAGACCCAGTACTTC.

This clonotype has only a few counts. The chain carries TRBV6-2 or TRBV6-3 and TRBJ1-6; D may be TRBD1 (5 bases). CDR3 length equals 15 residues. V shed 8 bases and J shed 4 bases, with 15 bases lying between them. Germline V gene lookup returns CDR1 MNHEY and CDR2 SVGEGT. CDR3 region: CASLHGGVYNSPLHF. As DNA, the CDR3 is TGTGCCAGCCTCCATGGGGGTGTATATAATTCACCCCTCCACTTT.

This clonotype was recorded at least ten times. A read error may account for a junction end that differs from germline. V gene TRBV12-3 or TRBV12-4 combines with J gene TRBJ2-1; D ambiguous. This CDR3 is built from 11 residues. The CDR3 here is CASSLDNEQFF. The CDR3, as DNA: TGTGCCAGCAGCTTAGACAATGAGCAGTTCTTC.

A single count supports this clonotype. The chain links TRBV24-1 to TRBJ2-5, with D perhaps given as TRBD1 or TRBD2 (5 bases each). The CDR3 totals 15 residues. Trimming stripped 4 bases from V and 2 bases from J, with 13 bases between. Looked up from germline, CDR1 is KGHDR and CDR2 is SFDVKD. The DNA of the CDR3 is TGTGCCACCAGTGACCTCCGCTGGGGGCAAGAGACCCAGTACTTC. It codes for CATSDLRWGQETQYF.

The V call is TRBV5-1, the J call TRBJ1-1; a weak D match, TRBD1 (6 bases). The CDR3 length is 16 residues. Germline values: CDR1 SGHRS, CDR2 YFSETQ. V shed 4 bases and J shed 4 bases, with 20 bases lying between them. The CDR3 here is CASSDIRQDGGTEAFF. The DNA of the CDR3 is TGCGCCAGCAGCGATATAAGACAGGACGGGGGCACTGAAGCTTTCTTT.

J is TRBJ1-5 and V is TRBV4-3; D possibly corresponds to TRBD1 (6 bases). Between the trimmed V and J ends, which lost 0 bases and 7 bases, there was a span of 13 bases. The CDR3 extends over 15 amino acids. Germline loops: CDR1 LGHNA, CDR2 YSLEER. CDR3 DNA: TGCGCCAGCAGCCAAGATGCCAAGGGGGGGCAGCCCCAGCATTTT. Protein sequence: CASSQDAKGGQPQHF.

The table lists this clonotype with a few counts. The rearrangement joins TRBV6-2 or TRBV6-3 to TRBJ2-7, with unresolved D. Germline loops: CDR1 MNHEY, CDR2 SVGEGT. V was cut by 2 bases and J by 3 bases, with 8 bases left in between. CDR3 length: 13 amino acids. The CDR3 nucleotides are TGTGCCAGCAGTTACCCTAAGGGCTACGAGCAGTACTTC. Residues: CASSYPKGYEQYF.

The genes are TRBV7-3 and TRBJ2-1; 9 bases agree with TRBD2. This CDR3 region has 20 residues. Germline CDR1 reads SGHTA; CDR2 reads FQGTGA. With 4 bases clipped from V and 0 bases from J, the junction kept 16 bases outside the gene matches. CDR3 loop: CASSSQGSGGSGSSYNEQFF. The CDR3 DNA is TGTGCCAGCAGCTCTCAAGGTAGTGGAGGTAGCGGGAGCTCCTACAATGAGCAGTTCTTC.

This chain joins TRBV4-3 and TRBJ2-2; D unresolved. CDR1 is LGHNA and CDR2 is YSLEER in the germline V gene. This CDR3 is 12 amino acids long. V was clipped by 3 bases and J by 7 bases, with 6 bases between them. CDR3 loop: CASSHWDGELFF. CDR3 in DNA: TGCGCCAGCAGCCATTGGGACGGGGAGCTGTTTTTT.

In its sample, this clonotype was seen a few times. The chain uses TRBV5-1 and TRBJ1-2; 9 bases map to TRBD1. Looked up from germline, CDR1 is SGHRS and CDR2 is YFSETQ. The CDR3 has 13 amino acids. V shed 3 bases and J 6 bases; nucleotides not matched to a gene: 3. The DNA of the CDR3 is TGCGCCAGCAGCTACGACAGGGGGAATGGCTACACCTTC. The encoded protein is CASSYDRGNGYTF.

The gene calls are TRBV10-3 and TRBJ1-2; 12 bases are shared with TRBD1. V was clipped by 6 bases and J by 4 bases; unmatched bases: 9. This CDR3 spans 16 amino acids. From germline, CDR1 is ENHRY and CDR2 SYGVKD. Here the CDR3 DNA reads TGTGCCATCAGGTCGGGACAGGGGGCAGACGGCTATGGCTACACCTTC. Its protein product is CAIRSGQGADGYGYTF.